This T cell receptor beta chain was found in a study of cytomegalovirus exposure and HLA in healthy donors. The PCR had 60 Vbeta and 13 Jbeta primers. Sequenced by immunoSEQ multiplex PCR; TCRdb stores in-frame clones only, minus some. This sample contains about 50,000 clones. The CDR3 runs to 12 residues. Germline-derived CDR1 and CDR2 are MDHEN and SYDVKM. V lost 6 bases and J lost 13; bases outside the gene matches: 7. Whereas donors were nominally healthy upon sampling, unrecorded immune exposures were probable. The V and J genes are TRBV28 and TRBJ2-3; 10 nucleotides agree with TRBD2. The clonotype was recovered from a woman aged 40 to 50 in good health and CMV-seronegative. The sample consisted of PBMCs. The CDR3 region is CASRASGTSEYF. CDR3 coding DNA: TGTGCCAGCAGGGCTAGTGGGACTAGCGAGTATTTT.